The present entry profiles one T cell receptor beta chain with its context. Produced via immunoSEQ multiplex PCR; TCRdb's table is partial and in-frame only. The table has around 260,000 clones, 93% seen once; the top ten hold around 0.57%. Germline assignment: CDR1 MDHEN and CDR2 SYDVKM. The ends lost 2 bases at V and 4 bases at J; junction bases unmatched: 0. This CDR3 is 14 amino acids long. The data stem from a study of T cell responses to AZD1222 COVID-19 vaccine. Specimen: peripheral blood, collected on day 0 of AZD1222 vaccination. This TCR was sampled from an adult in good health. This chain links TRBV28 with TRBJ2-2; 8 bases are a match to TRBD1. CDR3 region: CASSLGTGTGELFF. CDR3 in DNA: TGTGCCAGCAGTTTAGGGACAGGCACCGGGGAGCTGTTTTTT.